The rows below give T cell receptor beta chains drawn from one sample of a study of blood T cell repertoires in COVID-19. Some clones are missing from TCRdb's copy, which holds only in-frame ones; the method was immunoSEQ multiplex PCR. The sample records 200,000 to 250,000 clones, roughly 82% being singletons. Sequenced sample: peripheral blood. The receptors were gathered from a woman in her 70s with acute or convalescent COVID-19. CDR3s include the opening cysteine and the closing phenylalanine or tryptophan. A D gene is named only where the DNA matches it firmly. The listing skips clone size in some rows; elsewhere it reads once, few, many or a size class.

v_call: TRBV5-5
clone_size: .
j_call: TRBJ2-7
d_call: TRBD1
cdr3_aa: CASSLQPGTVNYEQYF
cdr3_nt: TGTGCCAGCAGCCTGCAACCCGGGACAGTAAACTACGAGCAGTACTTC

v_call: TRBV5-4
clone_size: .
j_call: TRBJ1-2
d_call: .
cdr3_aa: CASSLDQVITGNGYTF
cdr3_nt: TGTGCCAGCAGCTTGGACCAGGTTATTACCGGCAATGGCTACACCTTC

v_call: TRBV5-1
clone_size: .
j_call: TRBJ1-3
d_call: TRBD1
cdr3_aa: CASSLRTGDNTIYF
cdr3_nt: TGCGCCAGCAGCTTACGGACAGGGGACAACACCATATATTTT

v_call: TRBV5-1
clone_size: .
j_call: TRBJ2-7
d_call: .
cdr3_aa: CASSLAAQGSGEQYF
cdr3_nt: TGCGCCAGCAGCTTGGCCGCCCAGGGCTCTGGCGAGCAGTACTTC

v_call: TRBV7-2
clone_size: .
j_call: TRBJ1-6
d_call: .
cdr3_aa: CASSLGWGGTYNSPLHF
cdr3_nt: TGTGCCAGCAGTCTGGGGTGGGGAGGGACCTATAATTCACCCCTCCACTTT

v_call: TRBV12-5
clone_size: .
j_call: TRBJ1-2
d_call: .
cdr3_aa: CASAREYRRHYGYTF
cdr3_nt: TGTGCTAGTGCCCGCGAGTACAGGCGTCACTATGGCTACACCTTC

v_call: TRBV7-2
clone_size: .
j_call: TRBJ2-1
d_call: TRBD2
cdr3_aa: CASSLRAGGLSYNEQFF
cdr3_nt: TGTGCCAGCAGCTTACGGGCGGGGGGGCTGTCCTACAATGAGCAGTTCTTC

v_call: TRBV6-5
clone_size: .
j_call: TRBJ1-2
d_call: TRBD1
cdr3_aa: CASRLTGGAFHGYTF
cdr3_nt: TGTGCCAGCAGATTAACAGGGGGCGCGTTCCATGGCTACACCTTC

v_call: TRBV29-1
clone_size: .
j_call: TRBJ1-1
d_call: .
cdr3_aa: CSGHEQGNTEAFF
cdr3_nt: TGCAGCGGACATGAACAAGGGAACACTGAAGCTTTCTTT

v_call: TRBV7-2
clone_size: once
j_call: TRBJ1-2
d_call: TRBD1
cdr3_aa: CASSPLGQGDYGYTF
cdr3_nt: TGTGCCAGCAGCCCACTGGGTCAGGGGGACTATGGCTACACCTTC

v_call: TRBV2
clone_size: .
j_call: TRBJ2-4
d_call: .
cdr3_aa: CASNLSRKNIQYF
cdr3_nt: TGTGCCAGCAACCTGTCCAGAAAAAACATTCAGTACTTC

v_call: TRBV7-6
clone_size: .
j_call: TRBJ1-4
d_call: .
cdr3_aa: CASSLEEGGRNEKLFF
cdr3_nt: TGTGCCAGCAGCTTAGAAGAGGGAGGGAGGAATGAAAAACTGTTTTTT

v_call: TRBV30
clone_size: few
j_call: TRBJ1-6
d_call: .
cdr3_aa: CAWSVTVSPLHF
cdr3_nt: TGTGCCTGGAGTGTAACGGTTTCACCCCTCCACTTT

v_call: TRBV15
clone_size: .
j_call: TRBJ1-1
d_call: .
cdr3_aa: CATSRPNRLNTEAFF
cdr3_nt: TGTGCCACCAGCAGACCAAACAGGTTGAACACTGAAGCTTTCTTT

v_call: TRBV3-1/TRBV3-2
clone_size: .
j_call: TRBJ1-4
d_call: .
cdr3_aa: CASELHGGEKLFF
cdr3_nt: TGTGCCAGCGAACTTCACGGGGGGGAAAAACTGTTTTTT

v_call: TRBV19
clone_size: once
j_call: TRBJ2-5
d_call: TRBD1
cdr3_aa: CASSSRTGTVETQYF
cdr3_nt: TGTGCCAGTAGTAGCCGGACAGGGACGGTCGAGACCCAGTACTTC

v_call: TRBV9
clone_size: .
j_call: TRBJ1-2
d_call: .
cdr3_aa: CASSVGQNNYGYTF
cdr3_nt: TGTGCCAGCAGCGTAGGGCAGAATAACTATGGCTACACCTTC

v_call: TRBV3-1/TRBV3-2
clone_size: .
j_call: TRBJ1-4
d_call: TRBD1
cdr3_aa: CASSPPGTGGGKLFF
cdr3_nt: TGTGCCAGCAGCCCGCCGGGGACAGGGGGCGGAAAACTGTTTTTT

v_call: TRBV12-3/TRBV12-4
clone_size: .
j_call: TRBJ2-2
d_call: .
cdr3_aa: CASSGSFGELFF
cdr3_nt: TGTGCCAGCAGCGGGAGTTTCGGGGAGCTGTTTTTT

v_call: TRBV27
clone_size: once
j_call: TRBJ2-3
d_call: TRBD2
cdr3_aa: CARPRPGLQESSTDTQYF
cdr3_nt: TGTGCCAGACCACGGCCGGGACTACAAGAGTCTAGCACAGATACGCAGTATTTT

v_call: TRBV6-5
clone_size: .
j_call: TRBJ2-5
d_call: .
cdr3_aa: CASSRHLKWETQYF
cdr3_nt: TGTGCCAGCAGTCGACACCTCAAGTGGGAGACCCAGTACTTC

v_call: TRBV5-5
clone_size: .
j_call: TRBJ1-5
d_call: .
cdr3_aa: CASSLAPSLSNQPQHF
cdr3_nt: TGTGCCAGCAGCTTGGCGCCGAGTCTGTCGAATCAGCCCCAGCATTTT

v_call: TRBV6-6
clone_size: .
j_call: TRBJ1-1
d_call: .
cdr3_aa: CASSPIQGGNTEAFF
cdr3_nt: TGTGCCAGCAGCCCGATACAGGGTGGGAACACTGAAGCTTTCTTT

v_call: TRBV28
clone_size: .
j_call: TRBJ1-5
d_call: .
cdr3_aa: CASSSGEGYQPQHF
cdr3_nt: TGTGCCAGCAGTTCGGGAGAGGGGTATCAGCCCCAGCATTTT

v_call: TRBV18
clone_size: .
j_call: TRBJ1-1
d_call: .
cdr3_aa: CALGAMNTEAFF
cdr3_nt: TGTGCCCTGGGGGCGATGAACACTGAAGCTTTCTTT

v_call: TRBV18
clone_size: .
j_call: TRBJ1-1
d_call: .
cdr3_aa: CASSLTVNTEAFF
cdr3_nt: TGTGCCAGCTCACTAACAGTCAACACTGAAGCTTTCTTT

v_call: TRBV11-1
clone_size: .
j_call: TRBJ2-1
d_call: TRBD1
cdr3_aa: CASSAGTAEQFF
cdr3_nt: TGTGCCAGCAGCGCCGGGACAGCTGAGCAGTTCTTC

v_call: TRBV10-2
clone_size: .
j_call: TRBJ1-5
d_call: .
cdr3_aa: CASGTLYQPQHF
cdr3_nt: TGCGCCTCCGGGACTCTCTATCAGCCCCAGCATTTT

v_call: TRBV4-1
clone_size: .
j_call: TRBJ1-3
d_call: TRBD1
cdr3_aa: CASSHGTGGSSGNTIYF
cdr3_nt: TGCGCCAGCTCCCACGGGACAGGGGGTTCTTCTGGAAACACCATATATTTT

v_call: TRBV11-2
clone_size: .
j_call: TRBJ2-4
d_call: TRBD1
cdr3_aa: CASSIRQGWDIQYF
cdr3_nt: TGTGCCAGCAGCATAAGACAGGGTTGGGACATTCAGTACTTC

v_call: TRBV18
clone_size: .
j_call: TRBJ1-2
d_call: .
cdr3_aa: CASSPGGGYTF
cdr3_nt: TGTGCCAGCTCACCAGGGGGCGGCTACACCTTC

v_call: TRBV7-9
clone_size: .
j_call: TRBJ2-1
d_call: .
cdr3_aa: CASSLFRTTNEQFF
cdr3_nt: TGTGCCAGCAGCTTATTTAGGACTACCAATGAGCAGTTCTTC